The rows below give T cell receptor beta chains drawn from one sample of a study of blood T cell repertoires in COVID-19. The data were produced by immunoSEQ multiplex PCR, yet TCRdb's version contains in-frame clones alone and is incomplete. The repertoire holds some 130,000 clones, with approximately 89% as singletons. Sequenced sample: peripheral blood. The source is a man in his fifties with acute or convalescent COVID-19. Each CDR3 is given with its conserved first and last residue. Each record gives: J gene, V gene, clone size, D gene, CDR3 protein, CDR3 DNA. The D gene is left open where the match is weak. A row's size may be missing; if present it is once, few, many or a size class.

J gene: TRBJ1-2; V gene: TRBV5-1; clone size: -; D gene: TRBD1; CDR3 protein: CASSLMWQGGLYGYTF; CDR3 DNA: TGCGCCAGCAGCCTGATGTGGCAGGGGGGCCTCTATGGCTACACCTTC
J gene: TRBJ2-1; V gene: TRBV5-4; clone size: -; D gene: -; CDR3 protein: CASSYITYNEQFF; CDR3 DNA: TGTGCCAGCTCATATATTACTTACAATGAGCAGTTCTTC
J gene: TRBJ1-4; V gene: TRBV11-2; clone size: -; D gene: TRBD1; CDR3 protein: CASSQGVGKLFF; CDR3 DNA: TGTGCCAGCAGCCAGGGGGTCGGGAAACTGTTTTTT
J gene: TRBJ1-5; V gene: TRBV5-1; clone size: -; D gene: -; CDR3 protein: CASSLALNQPQHF; CDR3 DNA: TGCGCCAGCAGCTTGGCCTTGAATCAGCCCCAGCATTTT
J gene: TRBJ2-2; V gene: TRBV6-2/TRBV6-3; clone size: -; D gene: TRBD2; CDR3 protein: CASSSALGLATTGELFF; CDR3 DNA: TGTGCCAGCAGCTCAGCGTTAGGACTAGCGACCACCGGGGAGCTGTTTTTT
J gene: TRBJ2-3; V gene: TRBV6-5; clone size: -; D gene: -; CDR3 protein: CASRVTGSTDTQYF; CDR3 DNA: TGTGCCAGCAGAGTAACAGGGAGCACAGATACGCAGTATTTT
J gene: TRBJ1-5; V gene: TRBV7-2; clone size: -; D gene: -; CDR3 protein: CASSFEGSQPQHF; CDR3 DNA: TGTGCCAGCAGCTTCGAGGGAAGTCAGCCCCAGCATTTT
J gene: TRBJ1-3; V gene: TRBV6-6; clone size: once; D gene: -; CDR3 protein: CASSLRETGNTIYF; CDR3 DNA: TGTGCCAGCTCCTTGAGGGAGACTGGAAACACCATATATTTT
J gene: TRBJ1-2; V gene: TRBV4-1; clone size: once; D gene: -; CDR3 protein: CASSDTYGYTF; CDR3 DNA: TGCGCCAGCAGCGACACCTATGGCTACACCTTC
J gene: TRBJ2-3; V gene: TRBV6-5; clone size: -; D gene: TRBD2; CDR3 protein: CASKGGLAGVDTQYF; CDR3 DNA: TGTGCCAGCAAAGGAGGACTAGCGGGAGTAGATACGCAGTATTTT
J gene: TRBJ2-5; V gene: TRBV11-2; clone size: -; D gene: -; CDR3 protein: CASSFTGSPEGTQYF; CDR3 DNA: TGTGCCAGCAGCTTTACCGGGTCTCCGGAGGGGACCCAGTACTTC
J gene: TRBJ1-5; V gene: TRBV15; clone size: -; D gene: -; CDR3 protein: CATSRAGVGVQPQHF; CDR3 DNA: TGTGCCACCAGCAGAGCGGGGGTCGGGGTTCAGCCCCAGCATTTT
J gene: TRBJ1-2; V gene: TRBV28; clone size: -; D gene: -; CDR3 protein: CASSPHTGLWGYTF; CDR3 DNA: TGTGCCAGCAGTCCACACACAGGGCTCTGGGGCTACACCTTC
J gene: TRBJ2-7; V gene: TRBV27; clone size: -; D gene: TRBD1; CDR3 protein: CASSLYFGDSYEQYF; CDR3 DNA: TGTGCCAGCAGTTTATATTTCGGGGACAGCTACGAGCAGTACTTC
J gene: TRBJ1-1; V gene: TRBV11-2; clone size: -; D gene: -; CDR3 protein: CASSPRTAEAFF; CDR3 DNA: TGTGCCAGCAGCCCCAGGACAGCTGAAGCTTTCTTT
J gene: TRBJ1-4; V gene: TRBV28; clone size: -; D gene: -; CDR3 protein: CASSSPGGGTEKLFF; CDR3 DNA: TGTGCCAGCAGTTCCCCGGGAGGGGGGACTGAAAAACTGTTTTTT
J gene: TRBJ2-3; V gene: TRBV2; clone size: -; D gene: TRBD1; CDR3 protein: CASNRDSLESDTQYF; CDR3 DNA: TGTGCCAGCAACCGGGACAGTCTGGAATCGGATACGCAGTATTTT
J gene: TRBJ2-2; V gene: TRBV18; clone size: -; D gene: -; CDR3 protein: CASSPRAGTGELFF; CDR3 DNA: TGTGCCAGCTCACCCCGCGCGGGCACCGGGGAGCTGTTTTTT
J gene: TRBJ2-7; V gene: TRBV7-9; clone size: -; D gene: -; CDR3 protein: CASSPTGTRYEQYF; CDR3 DNA: TGTGCCAGCAGTCCCACAGGGACCCGCTACGAGCAGTACTTC
J gene: TRBJ2-7; V gene: TRBV11-2; clone size: -; D gene: -; CDR3 protein: CASSFLLRTGYYEQYF; CDR3 DNA: TGTGCCAGCAGCTTTCTCTTAAGAACGGGGTACTACGAGCAGTACTTC
J gene: TRBJ2-7; V gene: TRBV7-2; clone size: -; D gene: TRBD2; CDR3 protein: CASSSLPPSSGRGEQYF; CDR3 DNA: TGTGCCAGCAGCTCCCTCCCTCCTTCTAGCGGGAGGGGTGAGCAGTACTTC
J gene: TRBJ1-5; V gene: TRBV2; clone size: -; D gene: TRBD1; CDR3 protein: CASSVGDRPNQPQHF; CDR3 DNA: TGTGCCAGCAGTGTTGGGGACAGACCCAATCAGCCCCAGCATTTT
J gene: TRBJ2-1; V gene: TRBV29-1; clone size: -; D gene: TRBD1; CDR3 protein: CSVDRPGQGNYNEQFF; CDR3 DNA: TGCAGCGTTGATCGTCCAGGACAGGGGAACTACAATGAGCAGTTCTTC
J gene: TRBJ1-4; V gene: TRBV27; clone size: few; D gene: -; CDR3 protein: CASSSSGTNEKLFF; CDR3 DNA: TGTGCCAGCAGTTCCTCGGGGACTAATGAAAAACTGTTTTTT
J gene: TRBJ2-3; V gene: TRBV10-1; clone size: -; D gene: -; CDR3 protein: CASSDRLVGTQYF; CDR3 DNA: TGCGCCAGCAGTGATAGACTAGTCGGTACGCAGTATTTT
J gene: TRBJ1-1; V gene: TRBV5-4; clone size: -; D gene: TRBD1; CDR3 protein: CASSSTGGGNTEAFF; CDR3 DNA: TGTGCCAGCAGCTCAACAGGGGGCGGTAACACTGAAGCTTTCTTT
J gene: TRBJ2-2; V gene: TRBV27; clone size: -; D gene: TRBD2; CDR3 protein: CASSVRLAANTGELFF; CDR3 DNA: TGTGCCAGCAGCGTACGACTAGCGGCGAACACCGGGGAGCTGTTTTTT
J gene: TRBJ1-1; V gene: TRBV7-2; clone size: once; D gene: -; CDR3 protein: CASRRLLNTEAFF; CDR3 DNA: TGTGCCAGCAGGAGACTTTTGAACACTGAAGCTTTCTTT
J gene: TRBJ1-2; V gene: TRBV5-1; clone size: -; D gene: -; CDR3 protein: CASSSTDTNYGYTF; CDR3 DNA: TGCGCCAGCAGCTCTACCGACACAAACTATGGCTACACCTTC
J gene: TRBJ1-2; V gene: TRBV6-2/TRBV6-3; clone size: -; D gene: TRBD1; CDR3 protein: CASSQARQGRGSGYTF; CDR3 DNA: TGTGCCAGCAGCCAGGCGCGACAGGGGCGTGGATCTGGCTACACCTTC
J gene: TRBJ2-3; V gene: TRBV27; clone size: -; D gene: -; CDR3 protein: CASSFYAPDTQYF; CDR3 DNA: TGTGCCAGCAGTTTCTATGCCCCAGATACGCAGTATTTT
J gene: TRBJ1-2; V gene: TRBV2; clone size: -; D gene: TRBD1; CDR3 protein: CASSSTGVINGYTF; CDR3 DNA: TGTGCCAGCAGTTCGACAGGGGTAATTAATGGCTACACCTTC
J gene: TRBJ2-6; V gene: TRBV19; clone size: -; D gene: TRBD2; CDR3 protein: CASSIDVRGVGANVLTF; CDR3 DNA: TGTGCCAGTAGTATAGATGTACGGGGGGTTGGGGCCAACGTCCTGACTTTC
J gene: TRBJ2-2; V gene: TRBV7-9; clone size: few; D gene: TRBD2; CDR3 protein: CASSTSVYRLAGNTGELFF; CDR3 DNA: TGTGCCAGCAGCACATCCGTATACCGACTAGCGGGGAACACCGGGGAGCTGTTTTTT
J gene: TRBJ2-2; V gene: TRBV23-1; clone size: -; D gene: TRBD1; CDR3 protein: CASSQGDRGGPDTGELFF; CDR3 DNA: TGCGCCAGCAGTCAGGGGGACAGGGGCGGGCCGGACACCGGGGAGCTGTTTTTT
J gene: TRBJ1-1; V gene: TRBV7-2; clone size: -; D gene: -; CDR3 protein: CASSLVRVEGRTFF; CDR3 DNA: TGTGCCAGCAGCTTAGTTCGGGTAGAGGGCAGGACTTTCTTT
J gene: TRBJ1-4; V gene: TRBV5-1; clone size: -; D gene: -; CDR3 protein: CASSFSGATNEKLFF; CDR3 DNA: TGCGCCAGCAGCTTTTCTGGAGCAACTAATGAAAAACTGTTTTTT
J gene: TRBJ1-1; V gene: TRBV6-5; clone size: -; D gene: -; CDR3 protein: CASVEGESTEAFF; CDR3 DNA: TGTGCCAGCGTTGAGGGCGAGAGCACTGAAGCTTTCTTT
J gene: TRBJ1-4; V gene: TRBV6-1; clone size: -; D gene: -; CDR3 protein: CASSPGTTNEKLFF; CDR3 DNA: TGTGCCAGCAGTCCCGGGACAACTAATGAAAAACTGTTTTTT
J gene: TRBJ2-1; V gene: TRBV9; clone size: -; D gene: -; CDR3 protein: CASSRTGGSYNEQFF; CDR3 DNA: TGTGCCAGCAGCCGGACCGGGGGATCCTACAATGAGCAGTTCTTC
J gene: TRBJ2-3; V gene: TRBV24-1; clone size: few; D gene: -; CDR3 protein: CATSDSGTDTQYF; CDR3 DNA: TGTGCCACCAGTGACTCCGGCACAGATACGCAGTATTTT
J gene: TRBJ1-3; V gene: TRBV28; clone size: -; D gene: -; CDR3 protein: CASSPDKTSGNTIYF; CDR3 DNA: TGTGCCAGCAGTCCTGACAAAACCTCTGGAAACACCATATATTTT
J gene: TRBJ2-1; V gene: TRBV6-5; clone size: -; D gene: TRBD1; CDR3 protein: CVSSFDRAGYNEQFF; CDR3 DNA: TGTGTCAGCAGTTTTGACAGGGCCGGGTACAATGAGCAGTTCTTC
J gene: TRBJ2-1; V gene: TRBV19; clone size: -; D gene: TRBD2; CDR3 protein: CASSIWGGYYNEQFF; CDR3 DNA: TGTGCCAGTAGTATCTGGGGAGGGTACTACAATGAGCAGTTCTTC
J gene: TRBJ2-5; V gene: TRBV27; clone size: -; D gene: TRBD2; CDR3 protein: CASSLISGGWYQETQYF; CDR3 DNA: TGTGCCAGCAGTTTAATTAGCGGGGGTTGGTACCAAGAGACCCAGTACTTC
J gene: TRBJ2-3; V gene: TRBV11-2; clone size: -; D gene: TRBD1; CDR3 protein: CASSPRTGASTDTQYF; CDR3 DNA: TGTGCCAGCAGCCCGCGGACAGGGGCTAGCACAGATACGCAGTATTTT
J gene: TRBJ1-1; V gene: TRBV2; clone size: -; D gene: -; CDR3 protein: CASTGLVQGTEAFF; CDR3 DNA: TGTGCCAGCACAGGGTTGGTGCAGGGGACTGAAGCTTTCTTT
J gene: TRBJ2-3; V gene: TRBV28; clone size: few; D gene: -; CDR3 protein: CASSPGWRGDADTQYF; CDR3 DNA: TGTGCCAGCAGTCCGGGATGGCGGGGCGATGCAGATACGCAGTATTTT
J gene: TRBJ2-1; V gene: TRBV6-1; clone size: -; D gene: TRBD2; CDR3 protein: CASSESLTSGQYNEQFF; CDR3 DNA: TGTGCCAGCAGTGAATCTTTAACTAGCGGGCAATACAATGAGCAGTTCTTC
J gene: TRBJ1-1; V gene: TRBV5-1; clone size: once; D gene: -; CDR3 protein: CASSLAPGMNTEAFF; CDR3 DNA: TGCGCCAGCAGCTTGGCTCCAGGGATGAACACTGAAGCTTTCTTT